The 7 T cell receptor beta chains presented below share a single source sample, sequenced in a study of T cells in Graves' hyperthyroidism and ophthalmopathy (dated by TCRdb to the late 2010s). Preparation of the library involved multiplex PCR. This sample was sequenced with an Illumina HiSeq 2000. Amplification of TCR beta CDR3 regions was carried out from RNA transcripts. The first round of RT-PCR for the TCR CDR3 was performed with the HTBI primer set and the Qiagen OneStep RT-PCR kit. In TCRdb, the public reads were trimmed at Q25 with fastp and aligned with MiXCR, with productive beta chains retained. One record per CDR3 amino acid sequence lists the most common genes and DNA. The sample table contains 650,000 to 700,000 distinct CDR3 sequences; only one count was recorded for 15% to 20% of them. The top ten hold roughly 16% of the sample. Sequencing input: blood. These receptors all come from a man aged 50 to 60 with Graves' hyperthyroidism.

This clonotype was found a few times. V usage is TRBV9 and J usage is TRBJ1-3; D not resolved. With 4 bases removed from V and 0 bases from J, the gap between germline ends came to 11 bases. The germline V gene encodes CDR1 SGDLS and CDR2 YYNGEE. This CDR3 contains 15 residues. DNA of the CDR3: TGTGCCAGCAGCCCCGACGGCCTCTCTGGAAACACCATATATTTT. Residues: CASSPDGLSGNTIYF.

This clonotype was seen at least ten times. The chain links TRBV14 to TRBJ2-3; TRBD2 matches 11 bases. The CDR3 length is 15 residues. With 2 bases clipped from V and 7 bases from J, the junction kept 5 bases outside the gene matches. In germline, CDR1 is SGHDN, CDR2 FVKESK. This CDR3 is CASSQTLAGAHTQYF. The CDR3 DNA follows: TGTGCCAGCAGCCAAACACTAGCGGGAGCACATACGCAGTATTTT.

The CDR3 loop is CSARSGQRGSGYTF. The DNA of the CDR3 is TGCAGTGCTAGATCGGGACAGCGCGGCTCTGGCTACACCTTC. The chain employs TRBV20-1 and TRBJ1-2, with 7 bases lining up with TRBD1. CDR3 size: 14 residues. V lost 2 bases to trimming and J lost 7 bases; unmatched junction nucleotides: 10. Germline V gives CDR1 DFQATT, CDR2 SNEGSKA (reference sequence).

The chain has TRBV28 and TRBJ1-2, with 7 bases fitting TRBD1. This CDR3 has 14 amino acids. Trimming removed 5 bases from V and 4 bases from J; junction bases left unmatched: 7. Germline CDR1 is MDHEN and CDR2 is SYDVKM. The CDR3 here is CASSPLTGIYGYTF. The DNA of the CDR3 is TGTGCCAGCAGTCCACTGACAGGGATCTATGGCTACACCTTC.

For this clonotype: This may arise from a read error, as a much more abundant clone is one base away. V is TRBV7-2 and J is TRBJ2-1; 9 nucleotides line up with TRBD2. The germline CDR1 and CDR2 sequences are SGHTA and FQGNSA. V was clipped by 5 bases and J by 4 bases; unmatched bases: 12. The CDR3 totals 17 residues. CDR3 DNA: TGTGCCAGCAGCCCTAGCTCTCCTAGCGGGAATTACAATGAGCAGTTCTTC. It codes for CASSPSSPSGNYNEQFF. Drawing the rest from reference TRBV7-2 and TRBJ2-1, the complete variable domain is GAGVSQSPSNKVTEKGKDVELRCDPISGHTALYWYRQSLGQGLEFLIYFQGNSAPDKSGLPSDRFSAERTGGSVSTLTIQRTQQEDSAVYLCASSPSSPSGNYNEQFFGPGTRLTVL.

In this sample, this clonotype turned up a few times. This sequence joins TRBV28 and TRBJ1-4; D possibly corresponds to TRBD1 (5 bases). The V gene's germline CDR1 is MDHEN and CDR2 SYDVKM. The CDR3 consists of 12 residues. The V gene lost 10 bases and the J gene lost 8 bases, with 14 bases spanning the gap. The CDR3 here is CATGQRGEKLFF. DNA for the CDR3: TGTGCCACCGGACAACGAGGGGAAAAACTGTTTTTT. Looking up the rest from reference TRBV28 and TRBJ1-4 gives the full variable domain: DVKVTQSSRYLVKRTGEKVFLECVQDMDHENMFWYRQDPGLGLRLIYFSYDVKMKEKGDIPEGYSVSREKKERFSLILESASTNQTSMYLCATGQRGEKLFFGSGTQLSVL.

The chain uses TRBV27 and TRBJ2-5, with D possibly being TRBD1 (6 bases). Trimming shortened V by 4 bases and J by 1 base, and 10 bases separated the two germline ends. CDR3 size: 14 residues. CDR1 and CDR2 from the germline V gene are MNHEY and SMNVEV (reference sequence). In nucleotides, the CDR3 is TGTGCCAGCAGTTGGGGACAACGCCAAGAGACCCAGTACTTC. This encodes CASSWGQRQETQYF.